The present T cell receptor beta chain was sequenced within a study of blood T cell repertoires in COVID-19. Study as a whole: Sites in the United States, Italy and Spain provided acute and convalescent COVID-19 samples.

Per the study methods: How many nucleated cells were present was estimated from reference gene primer amplification. The table came from immunoSEQ multiplex PCR; TCRdb's copy has only in-frame clones and leaves some out. The V and J calls and clone size come from that table; D and trimming were worked out from the DNA. The sample yields over 200,000 clones, 92% seen once. CDR1 is LNHNV and CDR2 is YYDKDF in the germline V gene (reference sequence). The CDR3 runs 18 residues. Trimming took off 0 bases at V and 5 bases at J, with 19 bases between the two ends. This rearrangement joins TRBV15 to TRBJ2-2; TRBD2 is a possible D gene (5 bases). This clonotype originated in a man aged 25-45 years with acute or convalescent COVID-19. The sample consisted of peripheral blood. CDR3 nucleotide sequence: TGTGCCACCAGCAGAGATGGAGGCAGCCCTGGGAGTACCGGGGAGCTGTTTTTT. Its translation is CATSRDGGSPGSTGELFF.